The clone carrying this T cell receptor (beta chain) came up once. The CDR3 totals 15 residues. V lost 5 bases and J lost 1; bases outside the gene matches: 2. The germline gives CDR1 SGHTA, CDR2 FQGNSA. This specimen comes from a study of blood T cell repertoires in COVID-19. In the study overall: The origin of the acute and convalescent COVID-19 samples was the United States, Italy and Spain. In each case, the material was cDNA or gDNA derived from T cells, B-cell-depleted T cells, or PBMCs.

Original processing methods: Reference gene primer amplification in the assay estimated nucleated cell counts. Sequencing used immunoSEQ multiplex PCR; TCRdb keeps in-frame clones, though not all of them. V and J calls and clone size come straight from that table; D and trimming were deduced from the DNA. The data show about 170,000 clones, approximately 83% seen once. This receptor was obtained from a human donor with acute or convalescent COVID-19. The donor label of this sample is uncertain. The sequencing sample was made of peripheral blood. The chain joins TRBV7-2 to TRBJ2-3; 11 nucleotides match TRBD2. CDR3 residues: CASSLLAGGTDTQYF. In DNA, the CDR3 is TGTGCCAGCAGCCTACTAGCGGGGGGCACAGATACGCAGTATTTT.